This T cell receptor (beta chain) was found in a study of cytomegalovirus exposure and HLA in healthy donors. Study summary: Unique TCRs numbering roughly 80 million, obtained from HLA-typed donors, made up an early data release. When 398 donors were genotyped, roughly 82% of them were found to fall in the Caucasian-associated ancestry cluster.

Germline loops: CDR1 GTSNPN, CDR2 SVGIG (reference sequence). The CDR3 is 12 residues long. The germline V and J ends were trimmed by 8 bases and 1 base, with 10 bases remaining between them. The PCR made use of 60 Vbeta and 13 Jbeta primers. Data came from immunoSEQ multiplex PCR; TCRdb stores just in-frame clones and leaves some out. Of about 180,000 clones in the sample, less than 85% were seen once. Study-wide points: Highest at DRB1 and lowest at HLA-C, TCR association rates differed among HLA loci in a later analysis.

Those who donated were healthy bone marrow donors. Details on this clone: Its antigen remains unidentified.

This chain joins TRBV30 and TRBJ2-3; D possibly corresponds to TRBD2 (6 bases). The source is a man aged 35-49 years in good health and CMV-seronegative. The sequencing input was PBMCs. The CDR3 DNA reads as TGTGCCGTACGGAGGGGCACAGATACGCAGTATTTT. Residues: CAVRRGTDTQYF. Together with reference TRBV30 and TRBJ2-3, the CDR3 gives the full variable domain: SQTIHQWPATLVQPVGSPLSLECTVEGTSNPNLYWYRQAAGRGLQLLFYSVGIGQISSEVPQNLSASRPQDRQFILSSKKLLLSDSGFYLCAVRRGTDTQYFGPGTRLTVL.